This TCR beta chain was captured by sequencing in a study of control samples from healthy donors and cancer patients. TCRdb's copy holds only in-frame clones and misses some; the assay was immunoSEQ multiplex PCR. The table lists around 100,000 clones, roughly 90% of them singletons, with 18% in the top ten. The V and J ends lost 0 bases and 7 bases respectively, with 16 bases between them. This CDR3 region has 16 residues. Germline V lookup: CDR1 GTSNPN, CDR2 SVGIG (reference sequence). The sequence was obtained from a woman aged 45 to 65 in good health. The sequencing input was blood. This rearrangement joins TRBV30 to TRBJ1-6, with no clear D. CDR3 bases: TGTGCCTGGAGTGTCTGGCGGCTTCGTGGGAATTCACCCCTCCACTTT. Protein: CAWSVWRLRGNSPLHF.